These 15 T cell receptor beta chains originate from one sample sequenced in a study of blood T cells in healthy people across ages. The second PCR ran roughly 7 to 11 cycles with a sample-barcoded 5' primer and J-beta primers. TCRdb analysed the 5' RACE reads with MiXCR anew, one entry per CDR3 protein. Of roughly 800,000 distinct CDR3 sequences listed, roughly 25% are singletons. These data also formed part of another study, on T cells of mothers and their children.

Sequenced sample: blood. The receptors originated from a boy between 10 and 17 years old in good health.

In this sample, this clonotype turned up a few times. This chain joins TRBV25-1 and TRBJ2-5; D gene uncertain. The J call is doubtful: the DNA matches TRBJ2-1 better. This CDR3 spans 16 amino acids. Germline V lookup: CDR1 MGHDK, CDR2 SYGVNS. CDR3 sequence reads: CASSELLDGWKNEQFF. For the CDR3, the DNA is TGTGCCAGCAGTGAATTACTTGACGGATGGAAAAATGAGCAGTTCTTC.

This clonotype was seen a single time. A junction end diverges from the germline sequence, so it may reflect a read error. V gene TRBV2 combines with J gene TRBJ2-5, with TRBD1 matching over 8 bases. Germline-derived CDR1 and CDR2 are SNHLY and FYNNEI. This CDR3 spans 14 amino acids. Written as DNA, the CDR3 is TGTGTCAGCAGTGACTCAGGGGGCGCAAAGACCCAGTACTTC. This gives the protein CVSSDSGGAKTQYF.

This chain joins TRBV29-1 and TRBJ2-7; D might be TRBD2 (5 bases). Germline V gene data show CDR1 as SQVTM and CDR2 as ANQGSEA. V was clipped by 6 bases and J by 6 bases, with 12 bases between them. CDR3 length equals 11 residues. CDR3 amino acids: CSVVLAIEQYF. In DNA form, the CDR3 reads TGCAGCGTGGTTCTAGCTATCGAGCAGTACTTC.

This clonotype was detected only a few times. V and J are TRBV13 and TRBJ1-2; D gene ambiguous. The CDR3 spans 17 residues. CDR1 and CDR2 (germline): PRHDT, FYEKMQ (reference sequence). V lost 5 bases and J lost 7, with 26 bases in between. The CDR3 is CASSLKWGTQQKGGYTF. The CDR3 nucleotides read TGTGCCAGCAGCCTCAAATGGGGAACACAGCAGAAGGGTGGCTACACCTTC.

CDR3 sequence reads: CASSLWGFGNQPQHF. The DNA of the CDR3 is TGTGCCAGCAGCTTGTGGGGCTTTGGCAATCAGCCCCAGCATTTT. The chain has TRBV5-6 and TRBJ1-5, with D possibly being TRBD1 (5 bases). The CDR3 contains 15 residues. Germline assignment: CDR1 SGHDT and CDR2 YYEEEE. The germline V and J ends were trimmed by 1 base and 2 bases, with 10 bases remaining between them.

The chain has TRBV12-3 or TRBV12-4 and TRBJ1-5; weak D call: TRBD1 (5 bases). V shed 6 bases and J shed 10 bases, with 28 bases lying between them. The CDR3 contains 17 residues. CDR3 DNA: TGTGCCAGCAGCCGGACGTCAGGGTCGAGCGGAAGACAACCCCAGCATTTT. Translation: CASSRTSGSSGRQPQHF.

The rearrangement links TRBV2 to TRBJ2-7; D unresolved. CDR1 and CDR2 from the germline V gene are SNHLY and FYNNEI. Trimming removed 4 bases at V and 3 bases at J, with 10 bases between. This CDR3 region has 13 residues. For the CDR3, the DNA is TGTGCCAGCAGTGGAGAAGGTCACTACGAGCAGTACTTC. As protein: CASSGEGHYEQYF. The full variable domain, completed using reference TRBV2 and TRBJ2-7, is EPEVTQTPSHQVTQMGQEVILRCVPISNHLYFYWYRQILGQKVEFLVSFYNNEISEKSEIFDDQFSVERPDGSNFTLKIRSTKLEDSAMYFCASSGEGHYEQYFGPGTRLTVT.

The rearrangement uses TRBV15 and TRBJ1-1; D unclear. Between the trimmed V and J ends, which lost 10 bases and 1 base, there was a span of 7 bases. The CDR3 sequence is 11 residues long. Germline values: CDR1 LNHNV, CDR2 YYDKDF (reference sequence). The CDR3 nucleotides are TGTGCCATTCGGGGGAACACTGAAGCTTTCTTT. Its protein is CAIRGNTEAFF.

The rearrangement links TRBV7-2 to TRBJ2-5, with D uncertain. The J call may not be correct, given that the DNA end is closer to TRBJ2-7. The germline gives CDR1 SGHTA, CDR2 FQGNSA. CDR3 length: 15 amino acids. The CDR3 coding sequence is TGTGCCAGCAGCTTAGCCGGCGACCGGACCGTCGAGCAGTACTTC. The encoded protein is CASSLAGDRTVEQYF.

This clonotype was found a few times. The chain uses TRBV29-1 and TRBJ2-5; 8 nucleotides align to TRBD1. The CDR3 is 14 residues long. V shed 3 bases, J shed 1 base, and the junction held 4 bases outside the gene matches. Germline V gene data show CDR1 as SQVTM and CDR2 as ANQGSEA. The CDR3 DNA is TGCAGCGTTGAGGACAGGGCCCTCCAAGAGACCCAGTACTTC. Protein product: CSVEDRALQETQYF.

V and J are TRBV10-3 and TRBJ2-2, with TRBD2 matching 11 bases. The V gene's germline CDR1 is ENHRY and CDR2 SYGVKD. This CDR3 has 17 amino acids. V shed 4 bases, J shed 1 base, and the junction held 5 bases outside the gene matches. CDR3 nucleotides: TGTGCCATCAGTGGTAGCGGGGGGGCCTGGAACACCGGGGAGCTGTTTTTT. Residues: CAISGSGGAWNTGELFF.

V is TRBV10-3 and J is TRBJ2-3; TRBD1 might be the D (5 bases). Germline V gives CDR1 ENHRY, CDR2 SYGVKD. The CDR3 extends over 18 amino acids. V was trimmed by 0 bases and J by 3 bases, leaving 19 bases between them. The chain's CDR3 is CAISESSWQGMRTDTQYF. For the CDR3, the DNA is TGTGCCATCAGTGAGTCGAGTTGGCAGGGTATGAGGACAGATACGCAGTATTTT.

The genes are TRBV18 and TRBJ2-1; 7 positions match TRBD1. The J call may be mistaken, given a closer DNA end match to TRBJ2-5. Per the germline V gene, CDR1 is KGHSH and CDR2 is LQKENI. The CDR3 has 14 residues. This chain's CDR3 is CASSPPDRRETQYF. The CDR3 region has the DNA TGTGCCAGCTCACCACCGGACAGGCGAGAGACCCAGTACTTC.

The CDR3 DNA reads as TGCAGCGTTTTAGGGGATGGACAGACCCAGTACTTC. As protein: CSVLGDGQTQYF. The chain uses TRBV29-1 and TRBJ2-5, with D tentatively TRBD1 (5 bases). The germline V and J ends were trimmed by 5 bases and 6 bases, with 13 bases remaining between them. This CDR3 spans 12 amino acids. The germline V gene has CDR1 SQVTM and CDR2 ANQGSEA.

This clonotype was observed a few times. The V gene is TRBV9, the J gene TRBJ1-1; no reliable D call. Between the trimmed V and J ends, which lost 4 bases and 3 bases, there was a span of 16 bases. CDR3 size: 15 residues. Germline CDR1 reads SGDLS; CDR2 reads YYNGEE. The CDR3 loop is CASSSFVGIDTEAFF. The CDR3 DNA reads TGTGCCAGCAGCTCCTTTGTGGGTATTGACACTGAAGCTTTCTTT. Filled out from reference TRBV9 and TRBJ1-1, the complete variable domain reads DSGVTQTPKHLITATGQRVTLRCSPRSGDLSVYWYQQSLDQGLQFLIQYYNGEERAKGNILERFSAQQFPDLHSELNLSSLELGDSALYFCASSSFVGIDTEAFFGQGTRLTVV.